This entry describes one T cell receptor beta chain. The data belong to a study of blood T cell repertoires in COVID-19. Whole-study context: COVID-19 samples, acute and convalescent, were from the United States, Italy and Spain. Sources were T cells, B-cell-depleted T cells, or PBMCs; the material itself was cDNA or gDNA.

The length of the CDR3 is 15 residues. Germline values: CDR1 LGHDT, CDR2 YNNKEL (reference sequence). V shed 0 bases, J shed 6 bases, and the junction held 7 bases outside the gene matches. In the study's own analysis: Estimation of nucleated cell counts was performed using reference gene primer amplification. Method: immunoSEQ multiplex PCR; TCRdb's copy keeps in-frame clones and lacks some. V and J calls and clone size come straight from that table; D and trimming were deduced from the DNA. The data show 75,000 or so clones, with around 82% seen just once and 10% held by the top ten. This receptor was obtained from a man between 60 and 70 years old with acute or convalescent COVID-19. The rearrangement uses TRBV3-1 (or the pseudogene TRBV3-2) and TRBJ2-7; 8 bases map to TRBD1. The sequenced sample consisted of peripheral blood. The CDR3 loop reads CASSQDPRGQGEQYF. The CDR3 coding sequence is TGTGCCAGCAGCCAAGACCCCAGGGGGCAAGGCGAGCAGTACTTC.